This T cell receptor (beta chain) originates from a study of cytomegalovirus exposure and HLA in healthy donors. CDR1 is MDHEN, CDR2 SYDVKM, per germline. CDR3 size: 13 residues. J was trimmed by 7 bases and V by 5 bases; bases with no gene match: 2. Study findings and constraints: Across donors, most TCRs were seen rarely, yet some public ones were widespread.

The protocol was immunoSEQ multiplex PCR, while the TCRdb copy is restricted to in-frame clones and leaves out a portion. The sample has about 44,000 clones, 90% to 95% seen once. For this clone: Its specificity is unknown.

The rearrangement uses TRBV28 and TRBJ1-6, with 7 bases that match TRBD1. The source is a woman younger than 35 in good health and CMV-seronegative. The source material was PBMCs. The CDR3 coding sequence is TGTGCCAGCAGTATGGACAGGAATTCACCCCTCCACTTT. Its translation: CASSMDRNSPLHF.